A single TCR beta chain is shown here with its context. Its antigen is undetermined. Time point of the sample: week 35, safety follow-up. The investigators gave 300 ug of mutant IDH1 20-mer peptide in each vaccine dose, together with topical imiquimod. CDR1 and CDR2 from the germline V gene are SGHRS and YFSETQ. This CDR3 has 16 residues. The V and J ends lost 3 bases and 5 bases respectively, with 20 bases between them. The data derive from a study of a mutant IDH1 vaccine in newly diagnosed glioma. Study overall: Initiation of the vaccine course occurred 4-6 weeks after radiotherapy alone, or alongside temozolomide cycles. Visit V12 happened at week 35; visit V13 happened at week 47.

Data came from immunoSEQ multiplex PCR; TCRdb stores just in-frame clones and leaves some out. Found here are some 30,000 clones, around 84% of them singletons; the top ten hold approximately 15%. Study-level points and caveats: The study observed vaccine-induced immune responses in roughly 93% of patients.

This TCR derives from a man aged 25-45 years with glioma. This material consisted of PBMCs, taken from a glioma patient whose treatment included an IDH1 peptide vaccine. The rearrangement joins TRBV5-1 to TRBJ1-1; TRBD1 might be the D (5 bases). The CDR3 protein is CASSWGGVAGGTEAFF. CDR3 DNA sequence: TGCGCCAGCAGCTGGGGAGGGGTAGCGGGTGGGACTGAAGCTTTCTTT.